The clone carrying this TCR beta chain was counted a few times. The target antigen is unknown. The entry originates in a study of radiotherapy plus CTLA-4 blockade in lung cancer. Study-level background: Among patients, 15% to 20% showed objective responses, and approximately 29% had disease control. Study observations and caveats: Blood TCR clones of tumor origin expanded after radiotherapy plus ipilimumab. Alongside interferon-beta, early blood T cell clone dynamics were reportedly the best predictor of response.

The repertoire was sequenced with immunoSEQ multiplex PCR; TCRdb's copy has only in-frame clones and lacks some. The data show more than 95,000 clones, 65% to 80% seen once. CDR1 SGHAT and CDR2 FQNNGV come from the germline V gene. V dropped 6 bases and J dropped 0; count of bases not matched to a gene: 5. There are 16 residues in the CDR3. Patients in the study, people with chemo-refractory metastatic non-small-cell lung cancer, received focal radiation plus ipilimumab CTLA-4 blockade. The origin of this receptor is a human donor with non-small cell lung cancer who had a partial response to radiotherapy plus ipilimumab. Some clones in this sample may be carry-over from other donors' samples. The V call is TRBV11-2, the J call TRBJ2-6; 7 nucleotides agree with TRBD1. The material sequenced was peripheral blood, taken from a patient treated with radiotherapy plus ipilimumab. CDR3 in amino acids: CASRKGQNSGANVLTF. The DNA for the CDR3 is TGTGCCAGCAGAAAGGGACAGAACTCTGGGGCCAACGTCCTGACTTTC.